This T cell receptor (beta chain) was sequenced in a study of blood T cell repertoires in COVID-19. At the level of the study: Samples taken during acute and convalescent COVID-19 were collected in the United States, Italy and Spain. PBMCs, B-cell-depleted T cells, or T cells provided the cDNA or gDNA that made up the material.

The authors' processing: Using reference gene primer amplification, nucleated cell counts were estimated. The protocol was immunoSEQ multiplex PCR, while the TCRdb copy is restricted to in-frame clones and leaves out a portion. From that table come the V and J calls and clone size; the DNA was used to work out D and trimming. The table includes around 130,000 clones, about 80% detected once. Between the trimmed V and J ends, which lost 1 base and 11 bases, there was a span of 5 bases. The CDR3 consists of 11 residues. Germline CDR1 and CDR2: LGHNT and FRNRAP. Sequencing was carried out using peripheral blood. The chain employs TRBV12-5 and TRBJ1-4, with no clear D. This receptor was identified in a human donor in a cohort sampled during active COVID-19. CDR3 in amino acids: CASGLGEKLFF. CDR3 DNA sequence: TGTGCTAGTGGTTTGGGGGAGAAACTGTTTTTT. The entire variable domain, with the rest obtained from reference TRBV12-5 and TRBJ1-4, is as follows: DARVTQTPRHKVTEMGQEVTMRCQPILGHNTVFWYRQTMMQGLELLAYFRNRAPLDDSGMPKDRFSAEMPDATLATLKIQPSEPRDSAVYFCASGLGEKLFFGSGTQLSVL.